The subject of this entry is one T cell receptor (beta chain). Its antigen remains unknown. The CDR3 runs 14 residues. Between the trimmed V and J ends, which lost 2 bases and 8 bases, there was a span of 14 bases. In germline, CDR1 is MNHEY, CDR2 SVGAGI. Assay: immunoSEQ multiplex PCR; the TCRdb copy retains only in-frame clones and omits some. This sample has 150,000 or so clones, with 92% found just once. These data come from a study of T cell responses to AZD1222 COVID-19 vaccine. Findings of the study overall: Only six individuals given AZD1222 were seropositive at baseline.

The chain recombines TRBV6-5 with TRBJ2-3; the D is unclear. The TCR was taken from an adult in good health. Material: peripheral blood, obtained on day 0 of AZD1222 vaccination. CDR3 protein: CASSYRRRWGTQYF. CDR3 bases: TGTGCCAGCAGTTACCGGCGCCGATGGGGTACGCAGTATTTT.